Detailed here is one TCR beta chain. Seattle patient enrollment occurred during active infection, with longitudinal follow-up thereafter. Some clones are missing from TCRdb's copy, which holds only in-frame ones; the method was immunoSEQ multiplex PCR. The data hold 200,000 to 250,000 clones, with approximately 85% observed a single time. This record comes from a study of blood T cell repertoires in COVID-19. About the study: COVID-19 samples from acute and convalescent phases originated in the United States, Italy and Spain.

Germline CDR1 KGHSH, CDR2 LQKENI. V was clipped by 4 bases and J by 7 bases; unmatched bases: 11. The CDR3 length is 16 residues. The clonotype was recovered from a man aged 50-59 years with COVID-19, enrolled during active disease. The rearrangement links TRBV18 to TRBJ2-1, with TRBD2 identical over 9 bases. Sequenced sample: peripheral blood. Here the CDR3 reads CASSRSGAGGPNEQFF. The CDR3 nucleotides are TGTGCCAGCTCACGGAGCGGGGCGGGGGGGCCAAATGAGCAGTTCTTC. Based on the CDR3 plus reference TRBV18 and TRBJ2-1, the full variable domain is NAGVMQNPRHLVRRRGQEARLRCSPMKGHSHVYWYRQLPEEGLKFMVYLQKENIIDESGMPKERFSAEFPKEGPSILRIQQVVRGDSAAYFCASSRSGAGGPNEQFFGPGTRLTVL.